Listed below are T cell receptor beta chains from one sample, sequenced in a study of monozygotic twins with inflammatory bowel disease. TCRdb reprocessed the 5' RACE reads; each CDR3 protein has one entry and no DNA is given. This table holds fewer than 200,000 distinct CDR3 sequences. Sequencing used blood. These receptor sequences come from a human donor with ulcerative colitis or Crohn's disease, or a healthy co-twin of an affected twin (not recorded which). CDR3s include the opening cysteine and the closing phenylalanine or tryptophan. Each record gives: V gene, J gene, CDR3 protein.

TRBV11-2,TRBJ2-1,CASSSGGAYNEQFF
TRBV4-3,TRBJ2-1,CASSSRPSGGTYNEQFF
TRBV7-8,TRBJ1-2,CASSLSGPAGYGYTF
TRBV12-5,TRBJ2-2,CASGPGTLNTGELFF
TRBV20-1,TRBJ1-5,CSASDGREPQHF
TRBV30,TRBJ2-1,CAWGLGSWNEQFF
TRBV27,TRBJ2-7,CASSLVGSGTYEQYF
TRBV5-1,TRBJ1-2,CASSLETGGASGYTF
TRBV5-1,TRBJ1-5,CASSPEPRGGEPQHF
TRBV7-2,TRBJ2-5,CASSLLQGAETQYF
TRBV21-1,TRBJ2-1,CASRGDKDNEQFF
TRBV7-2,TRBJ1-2,CASSEGAQGHLYGYTF
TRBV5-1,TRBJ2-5,CASRNRGSGQETQYF
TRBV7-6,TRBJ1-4,CASSLAIPWEEKLFF
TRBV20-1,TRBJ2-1,CSARDLYGSGGINEQFF
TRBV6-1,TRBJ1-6,CARSGTFNSPLHF
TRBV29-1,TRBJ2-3,CSVLFRDLRTDTQYF
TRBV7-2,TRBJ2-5,CASSPTSDAQYF
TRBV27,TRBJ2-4,CASSLLAGAAKNIQYF
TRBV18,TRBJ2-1,CASSPVLAGVF
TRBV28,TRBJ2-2,CASTPGAPNTGELFF
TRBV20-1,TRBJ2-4,CSARDLRGQAKNIQYF
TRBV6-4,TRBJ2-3,CASSDGQPTDTQYF